The 5 T cell receptor beta chains reported below all come from one sample, sequenced in a study of blood T cell repertoires in COVID-19. Only in-frame clones appear in the TCRdb table, and some are missing; sequencing was by immunoSEQ multiplex PCR. Counted here are around 230,000 clones, about 80% occurring once; the ten biggest clones make up roughly 9.6%. The sequencing sample was made of peripheral blood. The receptors shown here come from a woman at least 80 years old with acute or convalescent COVID-19.

This clone was counted a single time. This chain joins TRBV11-3 and TRBJ2-1; the match to TRBD2 covers 9 bases. Germline lookup yields CDR1 SGHNT and CDR2 YENEEA. The CDR3 sequence is 15 residues long. After removal of 1 base from V and 7 bases from J, the junction contained 5 bases not matched to a gene. The CDR3 protein is CASSLGRGGRNEQFF. The CDR3 DNA reads as TGTGCCAGCAGCTTAGGGCGGGGGGGCCGTAATGAGCAGTTCTTC.

CDR3 in amino acids: CASSPNTDEKLFF. Here the CDR3 DNA reads TGTGCCAGTAGTCCAAACACCGATGAAAAACTGTTTTTT. The chain recombines TRBV19 with TRBJ1-4; D is ambiguous. The CDR3 contains 13 residues. Germline lookup yields CDR1 LNHDA and CDR2 SQIVND (reference sequence). The V end was cut by 5 bases, the J end by 6 bases, with 10 bases between.

The rearrangement joins TRBV6-2 or TRBV6-3 to TRBJ2-5; TRBD2 matches at 11 bases. The germline CDR1 and CDR2 sequences are MNHEY and SVGEGT. With V trimmed by 6 bases and J by 0 bases, 6 bases remained unmatched. This CDR3 region has 16 residues. CDR3 coding DNA: TGTGCCAGCAGCCCTTTAGCGGGGGGGTACCAAGAGACCCAGTACTTC. Translating it yields CASSPLAGGYQETQYF.

V and J are TRBV5-1 and TRBJ2-6; TRBD1 aligns across 12 bases. Germline V CDR1 and CDR2: SGHRS, YFSETQ. J was trimmed by 4 bases and V by 4 bases; bases with no gene match: 6. This CDR3 contains 17 residues. The chain's CDR3 is CASSPGTGGIGANVLTF. The DNA for the CDR3 is TGCGCCAGCAGCCCTGGGACAGGGGGCATCGGGGCCAACGTCCTGACTTTC.

J is TRBJ2-2 and V is TRBV7-6; 7 nucleotides align to TRBD2. Losses at the gene ends were 0 bases for V and 3 bases for J; bases not matched to a gene: 1. Per the germline V gene, CDR1 is SGHVS and CDR2 is FNYEAQ. This CDR3 contains 15 residues. The CDR3 spells CASSLASGHTGELFF. The CDR3 bases are TGTGCCAGCAGCTTAGCTAGCGGGCACACCGGGGAGCTGTTTTTT.